Listed below are T cell receptor beta chains from one sample, sequenced in a study of CD8 T cells in Susac syndrome. TCRdb reanalysed the immunoSEQ multiplex PCR reads using MiXCR and keeps one entry per CDR3 protein. Here the sample spans some 400,000 distinct CDR3 sequences, 75% to 90% being singletons. The sample taken for sequencing was CD8+ T cells from PBMCs. The receptors shown here come from a human donor with multiple sclerosis. The CDR3 runs from the conserved cysteine through the conserved F or W. The D gene is left open where the match is weak. Clone sizes are given selectively: once, few, many, or a class where the clone is expanded.

j_call: TRBJ1-1
cdr3_length: 14
d_call: .
clone_size: few
v_call: TRBV25-1
cdr3_nt: TGTGCCAGCAGTGAATCTTCGGGGAACACTGAAGCTTTCTTT
cdr3_aa: CASSESSGNTEAFF

j_call: TRBJ2-2
cdr3_length: 15
d_call: TRBD1
clone_size: once
v_call: TRBV4-1
cdr3_nt: TGCGCCAGCCAGCCCGGGACAGGGAACACCGGGGAGCTGTTTTTT
cdr3_aa: CASQPGTGNTGELFF

j_call: TRBJ2-1
cdr3_length: 13
d_call: TRBD2
clone_size: .
v_call: TRBV2
cdr3_nt: TGTGCCAGCATAGCGGGAGCCAACAATGAGCAGTTCTTC
cdr3_aa: CASIAGANNEQFF

j_call: TRBJ2-1
cdr3_length: 16
d_call: .
clone_size: .
v_call: TRBV20-1
cdr3_nt: TGCAGTGCTAGAGATCTGGGATCCAGCTCCTACAATGAGCAGTTCTTC
cdr3_aa: CSARDLGSSSYNEQFF

j_call: TRBJ2-7
cdr3_length: 16
d_call: .
clone_size: .
v_call: TRBV27
cdr3_nt: TGTGCCAGCAGTTCCTACAGGGATGGACCCTCCTACGAGCAGTACTTC
cdr3_aa: CASSSYRDGPSYEQYF

j_call: TRBJ2-7
cdr3_length: 14
d_call: .
clone_size: .
v_call: TRBV19
cdr3_nt: TGTGCCAGTAGTATGGGGGGACGGAGCTACGAGCAGTACTTC
cdr3_aa: CASSMGGRSYEQYF

j_call: TRBJ2-5
cdr3_length: 17
d_call: .
clone_size: .
v_call: TRBV3-1
cdr3_nt: TGTGCCAGCAGCCAAGAAAGCGAAAAGCGGCACCAAGAGACCCAGTACTTC
cdr3_aa: CASSQESEKRHQETQYF

j_call: TRBJ2-7
cdr3_length: 13
d_call: .
clone_size: .
v_call: TRBV4-1
cdr3_nt: TGCGCCAGCAGCCAAGACGTGGGATACGAGCAGTACTTC
cdr3_aa: CASSQDVGYEQYF

j_call: TRBJ2-1
cdr3_length: 12
d_call: TRBD1
clone_size: .
v_call: TRBV13
cdr3_nt: TGTGCCAGCAGTTTTCAGGGGGATGAGCAGTTCTTC
cdr3_aa: CASSFQGDEQFF

j_call: TRBJ2-1
cdr3_length: 16
d_call: TRBD2
clone_size: .
v_call: TRBV4-1
cdr3_nt: TGCGCCAGCAGCCAAGAACTTAGCGGGGGATACAATGAGCAGTTCTTC
cdr3_aa: CASSQELSGGYNEQFF

j_call: TRBJ1-2
cdr3_length: 13
d_call: TRBD1
clone_size: .
v_call: TRBV25-1
cdr3_nt: TGTGCCAGCAGTGTCGGGACAGGGGATGGCTACACCTTC
cdr3_aa: CASSVGTGDGYTF

j_call: TRBJ2-3
cdr3_length: 20
d_call: TRBD2
clone_size: .
v_call: TRBV3-1
cdr3_nt: TGTGCCAGCAGCCACAGGGGTAGATCGAGCGGGGGCCAAGACACAGATACGCAGTATTTT
cdr3_aa: CASSHRGRSSGGQDTDTQYF

j_call: TRBJ2-7
cdr3_length: 15
d_call: TRBD1
clone_size: .
v_call: TRBV27
cdr3_nt: TGTGCCAGCAGTGGGTGGACAGGGAAAATATACGAGCAGTACTTC
cdr3_aa: CASSGWTGKIYEQYF

j_call: TRBJ2-7
cdr3_length: 15
d_call: TRBD2
clone_size: .
v_call: TRBV11-2
cdr3_nt: TGTGCCAGCAGCTCCACACTAGCGGGGGCCTACGAGCAGTACTTC
cdr3_aa: CASSSTLAGAYEQYF

j_call: TRBJ2-5
cdr3_length: 12
d_call: .
clone_size: few
v_call: TRBV28
cdr3_nt: TGTGCCAGCAGCTCGGACCAAGAGACCCAGTACTTC
cdr3_aa: CASSSDQETQYF

j_call: TRBJ2-4
cdr3_length: 16
d_call: TRBD1
clone_size: .
v_call: TRBV4-1
cdr3_nt: TGCGCCAGCAGCCCTCAGGGACAGTTAGCCAAAAACATTCAGTACTTC
cdr3_aa: CASSPQGQLAKNIQYF

j_call: TRBJ1-2
cdr3_length: 14
d_call: .
clone_size: .
v_call: TRBV10-3
cdr3_nt: TGTGCCATCAGTGAAGAAACAGCTCCTACCGGCTACACCTTC
cdr3_aa: CAISEETAPTGYTF

j_call: TRBJ1-2
cdr3_length: 18
d_call: .
clone_size: .
v_call: TRBV25-1
cdr3_nt: TGTGCCAGCAGTGAATATTTTTATGGAGGCAGCAATTACTATGGCTACACCTTC
cdr3_aa: CASSEYFYGGSNYYGYTF

j_call: TRBJ2-7
cdr3_length: 13
d_call: TRBD1
clone_size: .
v_call: TRBV5-4
cdr3_nt: TGTGCCAGCAGGGGAAGGACAGGGGACGAGCAGTACTTC
cdr3_aa: CASRGRTGDEQYF

j_call: TRBJ2-3
cdr3_length: 18
d_call: .
clone_size: .
v_call: TRBV6-1
cdr3_nt: TGTGCCAGCAGCCGAAGAGACAGCGCAGAAAAAAGCCCAGATACGCAGTATTTT
cdr3_aa: CASSRRDSAEKSPDTQYF

j_call: TRBJ2-7
cdr3_length: 13
d_call: TRBD1
clone_size: .
v_call: TRBV6-1
cdr3_nt: TGTGCCATCCGGACAGGGGGCCTCTACGAGCAGTACTTC
cdr3_aa: CAIRTGGLYEQYF

j_call: TRBJ2-7
cdr3_length: 15
d_call: .
clone_size: .
v_call: TRBV27
cdr3_nt: TGTGCCAGCAGTTTGTCGAACACCCCTTTGTGGGAGCAGTACTTC
cdr3_aa: CASSLSNTPLWEQYF

j_call: TRBJ2-1
cdr3_length: 15
d_call: TRBD2
clone_size: .
v_call: TRBV13
cdr3_nt: TGTGCCAGCAGCCCTACCGGGACTAGCGGTATTGAGCAGTTCTTC
cdr3_aa: CASSPTGTSGIEQFF

j_call: TRBJ1-1
cdr3_length: 12
d_call: .
clone_size: once
v_call: TRBV2
cdr3_nt: TGTGCCAGCACCTTAGATGGCACTGAAGCTTTCTTT
cdr3_aa: CASTLDGTEAFF

j_call: TRBJ2-4
cdr3_length: 19
d_call: TRBD2
clone_size: .
v_call: TRBV9
cdr3_nt: TGTGCCAGCAGCCCCCAGGAACTAGCGGGAGGGCCTATGGCGGACATTCAGTACTTC
cdr3_aa: CASSPQELAGGPMADIQYF

j_call: TRBJ2-3
cdr3_length: 17
d_call: TRBD2
clone_size: .
v_call: TRBV5-1
cdr3_nt: TGCGCCAGCAGCGAGGGACTAGCGGGAGGAGCCACAGATACGCAGTATTTT
cdr3_aa: CASSEGLAGGATDTQYF